This TCR beta chain was identified during a study of T cell responses to AZD1222 COVID-19 vaccine. Study observations and caveats: Donors were chiefly white British, with a greater number of females, and clonal diversity was perhaps underestimated.

Trimming left V 5 bases short and J 0 bases short, with 8 bases between. Looked up from germline, CDR1 is LNHDA and CDR2 is SQIVND (reference sequence). The CDR3 loop spans 13 amino acids. A note on this clone: Its cognate antigen is unknown.

Sequencing used immunoSEQ multiplex PCR; TCRdb keeps in-frame clones, though not all of them. The table lists 110,000 to 150,000 clones, 93% of them singletons. The origin of this receptor is an adult in good health. The chain has TRBV19 and TRBJ2-7; no definite D call. Sequencing used peripheral blood, obtained on day 0 of AZD1222 vaccination. CDR3 protein: CASSLAASYEQYF. The DNA for the CDR3 is TGTGCCAGTAGTCTGGCCGCCTCCTACGAGCAGTACTTC.